The 23 T cell receptor beta chains listed next were all sequenced from one sample in a study of post-analysis software for immune sequencing data. Broader study findings: TRBV segments more frequent in patients than in controls numbered a few and included TRBV5-6, TRBV5-1 and TRBV20-1.

Each TCR beta cDNA library carried unique molecular identifiers. A single record per CDR3 protein comes from TCRdb applying MiXCR to the PCR reads. There are roughly 430,000 distinct CDR3 sequences in the sample; about 40% occur only once, and around 8% lies in the top ten. What these receptors recognize is not known. The specimen was blood. The receptors come from a girl aged 2 to 9 with multiple sclerosis.

The rearrangement links TRBV7-2 to TRBJ2-1, with 13 positions matching TRBD2. CDR3 length: 14 residues. V gave up 4 bases and J gave up 8 bases; unmatched junction bases: 2. Germline V lookup: CDR1 SGHTA, CDR2 FQGNSA. CDR3 loop: CASSWTSGSYEQFF. CDR3 in DNA: TGTGCCAGCAGCTGGACTAGCGGGAGCTATGAGCAGTTCTTC.

This chain connects TRBV4-2 to TRBJ2-1, with 8 bases identical to TRBD2. The ends lost 4 bases at V and 7 bases at J; junction bases unmatched: 12. The V gene's germline CDR1 is LGHNA and CDR2 YNFKEQ. This CDR3 is built from 16 residues. CDR3 DNA sequence: TGTGCCAGCAGCCTTGGCCCGGGAGGGCTTAATAATGAGCAGTTCTTC. Amino acid sequence: CASSLGPGGLNNEQFF.

This clonotype was seen a handful of times. J is TRBJ2-7 and V is TRBV7-3, with 12 bases lining up with TRBD2. With V trimmed by 6 bases and J by 0 bases, 3 bases remained unmatched. Per the germline V gene, CDR1 is SGHTA and CDR2 is FQGTGA. This CDR3 has 15 amino acids. CDR3 region: CASRLAGGSSYEQYF. In DNA form, the CDR3 reads TGTGCCAGCAGACTAGCGGGGGGAAGCTCCTACGAGCAGTACTTC.

The V call is TRBV9, the J call TRBJ2-5; the D gene is possibly TRBD2 (6 bases). The CDR3 consists of 14 residues. Trimming removed 0 bases from V and 3 bases from J, with 9 bases in between. Looked up from germline, CDR1 is SGDLS and CDR2 is YYNGEE. The CDR3 DNA reads TGTGCCAGCAGCGTAGCTACGGGGGAAGAGACCCAGTACTTC. This encodes CASSVATGEETQYF.

This chain links TRBV29-1 with TRBJ2-5; D might be TRBD1 (6 bases). This CDR3 is 12 amino acids long. Germline lookup yields CDR1 SQVTM and CDR2 ANQGSEA. V lost 7 bases, J lost 10 bases, and 19 bases lay in between. The CDR3 nucleotides read TGCAGCGGGGGGACACCACGTTGGGGCCAGTACTTC. Encoded protein: CSGGTPRWGQYF.

There are a few counts of this clonotype. The chain employs TRBV4-1 and TRBJ2-5; tentatively, D is TRBD2 (7 bases). The germline gives CDR1 MGHRA, CDR2 YSYEKL. The CDR3 covers 16 residues. V was pared by 4 bases and J by 3 bases, with 18 bases between. The CDR3 spells CASSPGGAAYEETQYF. CDR3 in DNA: TGCGCCAGCAGCCCTGGGGGGGCGGCATACGAAGAGACCCAGTACTTC.

The gene calls are TRBV9 and TRBJ2-5, with TRBD2 as a possible D gene (6 bases). Germline CDR1 SGDLS, CDR2 YYNGEE. The CDR3 extends over 18 amino acids. The V and J ends lost 0 bases and 2 bases respectively, with 20 bases between them. This CDR3 reads CASSVVGSGTGEQETQYF. For the CDR3, the DNA is TGTGCCAGCAGCGTAGTAGGATCGGGGACTGGGGAACAAGAGACCCAGTACTTC.

The chain recombines TRBV28 with TRBJ1-2; D not certain. Germline lookup yields CDR1 MDHEN and CDR2 SYDVKM. This CDR3 has 16 residues. Trimming removed 2 bases from V and 5 bases from J, with 18 bases in between. CDR3 coding DNA: TGTGCCAGCAGTTTAGACCCGATGGGTCTGACTTATGGCTACACCTTC. Its translation is CASSLDPMGLTYGYTF.

V usage is TRBV7-9 and J usage is TRBJ2-1; unclear D gene. The CDR3 loop spans 13 amino acids. Germline V gene data show CDR1 as SEHNR and CDR2 as FQNEAQ (reference sequence). The germline V and J ends were trimmed by 1 base and 10 bases, with 11 bases remaining between them. The DNA of the CDR3 is TGTGCCAGCAGCTTAGTGGGCCCTTCCGAGCAGTTCTTC. Translated: CASSLVGPSEQFF. Variable domain in full (rest from reference TRBV7-9 and TRBJ2-1): DTGVSQNPRHKITKRGQNVTFRCDPISEHNRLYWYRQTLGQGPEFLTYFQNEAQLEKSRLLSDRFSAERPKGSFSTLEIQRTEQGDSAMYLCASSLVGPSEQFFGPGTRLTVL.

This clonotype showed up just a few times. V and J are TRBV20-1 and TRBJ2-7; 14 bases line up with TRBD2. Germline CDR1 DFQATT, CDR2 SNEGSKA (reference sequence). The CDR3 is made up of 16 amino acids. The ends lost 4 bases at V and 3 bases at J; junction bases unmatched: 8. CDR3: CSAKGLAGAWIYEQYF. DNA of the CDR3: TGCAGTGCTAAGGGACTAGCGGGAGCCTGGATCTACGAGCAGTACTTC.

V usage is TRBV24-1 and J usage is TRBJ1-2; no definite D call. The V gene's germline CDR1 is KGHDR and CDR2 SFDVKD. V was shortened by 7 bases and J by 0 bases, with 5 bases between the two germline ends. The CDR3 runs to 12 residues. DNA for the CDR3: TGTGCCACCAGATCAGCTAACTATGGCTACACCTTC. Residues: CATRSANYGYTF.

This clonotype has a handful of counts. V is TRBV28 and J is TRBJ2-1; D gene ambiguous. The CDR3 contains 13 residues. Germline assignment: CDR1 MDHEN and CDR2 SYDVKM. V lost 6 bases and J lost 9, with 15 bases in between. The CDR3 DNA reads as TGTGCCAGCAGGCCTACTGCCGCGTCTGAGCAGTTCTTC. Its protein is CASRPTAASEQFF.

The chain carries TRBV5-1 and TRBJ1-1, with D possibly being TRBD1 (5 bases). Looked up from germline, CDR1 is SGHRS and CDR2 is YFSETQ. This CDR3 spans 15 amino acids. Trimming pared 1 base from V and 5 bases from J, leaving 15 bases between. CDR3 nucleotide sequence: TGCGCCAGCAGCTTGAGGCAGGGCGGTAAAACTGAAGCTTTCTTT. It encodes CASSLRQGGKTEAFF.

This clonotype came up a few times. The J gene is TRBJ1-2, the V gene TRBV20-1; D might be TRBD1 (6 bases). From germline, CDR1 is DFQATT and CDR2 SNEGSKA (reference sequence). CDR3 length: 14 amino acids. V dropped 5 bases and J dropped 2 bases, with 15 bases sitting between them. Here the CDR3 DNA reads TGCAGTGCTCCTCCAGAAGGACAGAACTATGGCTACACCTTC. Its protein is CSAPPEGQNYGYTF.

This clonotype showed up just a few times. This rearrangement joins TRBV27 to TRBJ2-1; 9 nucleotides match TRBD2. The CDR3 is 16 residues long. Trimming cost V 5 bases and J 6 bases; bases outside gene matches: 11. Germline lookup yields CDR1 MNHEY and CDR2 SMNVEV (reference sequence). The CDR3 bases are TGTGCCAGCAGTCCAAGACTAGCGGCCCTTAGCAATGAGCAGTTCTTC. Protein product: CASSPRLAALSNEQFF.

In this sample, this clonotype turned up a few times. The chain couples TRBV18 to TRBJ2-7; 7 bases are shared with TRBD1. CDR1 and CDR2 from the germline V gene are KGHSH and LQKENI. The V and J ends lost 10 bases and 4 bases, in that order; junction bases with no gene match: 13. This CDR3 contains 14 residues. CDR3 residues: CATQNRGDAYEQYF. In nucleotides, the CDR3 is TGTGCCACTCAGAACAGGGGTGATGCTTACGAGCAGTACTTC.

The chain couples TRBV28 to TRBJ2-7; perhaps TRBD1 as D (6 bases). The CDR3 is made up of 17 amino acids. The germline V gene encodes CDR1 MDHEN and CDR2 SYDVKM. The V gene lost 5 bases and the J gene lost 2 bases, with 22 bases spanning the gap. The CDR3 DNA sequence: TGTGCCAGCAGTCCGGGGACCACAGGGATATCAGCCTACGAGCAGTACTTC. This gives the protein CASSPGTTGISAYEQYF.

The genes are TRBV7-2 and TRBJ1-2, with D perhaps TRBD1 (5 bases). V shed 2 bases and J shed 0 bases, with 19 bases lying between them. The CDR3 consists of 18 residues. CDR1 is SGHTA, CDR2 FQGNSA, per germline. This chain's CDR3 is CASSLHWTLSLANYGYTF. CDR3 in DNA: TGTGCCAGCAGCTTACATTGGACACTGAGCTTAGCTAACTATGGCTACACCTTC.

This clonotype was picked up a small number of times. This sequence joins TRBV12-3 or TRBV12-4 and TRBJ2-1; D perhaps matches TRBD1 (5 bases). Trimming took 3 bases from V and 7 from J, leaving 13 bases between them. The CDR3 spans 14 residues. CDR3 in amino acids: CASSFQDTRNEQFF. The CDR3 DNA reads TGTGCCAGCAGTTTTCAGGACACCAGGAATGAGCAGTTCTTC.

This clonotype was found many times. The chain couples TRBV29-1 to TRBJ2-5; 7 bases are shared with TRBD1. V lost 2 bases and J lost 5; bases outside the gene matches: 2. From germline, CDR1 is SQVTM and CDR2 ANQGSEA. The CDR3 totals 12 residues. Written as DNA, the CDR3 is TGCAGCGTTGAACGGGGACAGGAGACCCAGTACTTC. This sequence encodes CSVERGQETQYF.

V and J are TRBV21-1 and TRBJ1-2; whether TRBD1, the table's D call, matches the DNA was not checked. TRBV21-1 is classified as a pseudogene. The CDR3 length is 15 residues. CDR3 in DNA: TGTGCCAGCAGCAGAAATCCTCTGCAGGGGTATGGCTACACCTTC. Translated, it gives CASSRNPLQGYGYTF.

The chain has TRBV7-2 and TRBJ2-1; TRBD1 matches 9 bases. The junction had 13 bases not matched to a gene; V was cut back by 7 bases and J by 12 bases. The germline gives CDR1 SGHTA, CDR2 FQGNSA. The CDR3 sequence is 14 residues long. The CDR3 coding sequence is TGTGCCAGCAAAGAGCAGCAGACAGGGGGAGGGCAGTTCTTC. Amino acid sequence: CASKEQQTGGGQFF. The full variable domain, with the rest looked up from reference TRBV7-2 and TRBJ2-1, is GAGVSQSPSNKVTEKGKDVELRCDPISGHTALYWYRQSLGQGLEFLIYFQGNSAPDKSGLPSDRFSAERTGGSVSTLTIQRTQQEDSAVYLCASKEQQTGGGQFFGPGTRLTVL.

A few counts support this clonotype. V is TRBV4-1 and J is TRBJ2-7; D gene unclear. Germline V gene data show CDR1 as MGHRA and CDR2 as YSYEKL. The CDR3 extends over 15 amino acids. V shed 2 bases and J shed 0 bases, with 11 bases lying between them. The DNA of the CDR3 is TGCGCCAGCAGCCAAATTTATGCGAGCTCCTACGAGCAGTACTTC. Translation gives CASSQIYASSYEQYF.